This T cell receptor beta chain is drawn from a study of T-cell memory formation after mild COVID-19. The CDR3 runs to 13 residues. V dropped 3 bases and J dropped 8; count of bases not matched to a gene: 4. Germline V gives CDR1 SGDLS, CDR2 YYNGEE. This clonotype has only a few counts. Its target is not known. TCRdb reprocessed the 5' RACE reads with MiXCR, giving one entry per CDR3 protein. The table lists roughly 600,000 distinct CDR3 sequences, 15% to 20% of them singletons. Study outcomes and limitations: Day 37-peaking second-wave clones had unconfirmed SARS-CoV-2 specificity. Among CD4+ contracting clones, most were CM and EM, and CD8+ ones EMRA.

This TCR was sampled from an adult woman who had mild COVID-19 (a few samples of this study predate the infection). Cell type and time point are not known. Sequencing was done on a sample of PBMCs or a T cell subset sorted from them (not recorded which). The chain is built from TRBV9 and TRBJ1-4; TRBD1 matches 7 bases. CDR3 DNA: TGTGCCAGCAGCGCCCCAGGGGGGGAAAAACTGTTTTTT. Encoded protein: CASSAPGGEKLFF.